This TCR beta chain was observed in a study of cytomegalovirus exposure and HLA in healthy donors. This clone turned up a few times. The antigen is not known. PCR primers comprised 60 Vbeta and 13 Jbeta primers. Sequencing used immunoSEQ multiplex PCR; TCRdb keeps in-frame clones, though not all of them. The sample has roughly 90,000 clones, 74% seen once. Regarding donors, all were healthy bone marrow donors. Study findings and constraints: The productive fraction for most TCR beta V segments was about 87% or about 30% in an earlier analysis. 150 or so TCR beta chains were listed as cytomegalovirus-associated.

CDR3 length: 14 amino acids. In germline, CDR1 is MDHEN, CDR2 SYDVKM. Between the trimmed V and J ends, which lost 1 base and 2 bases, there was a span of 7 bases. The sample taken for sequencing was PBMCs. The chain is built from TRBV28 and TRBJ2-3; D is ambiguous. The source of this sequence is a man aged 25-45 years in good health and CMV-seropositive. CDR3 in amino acids: CASSLLQNTDTQYF. For the CDR3, the DNA is TGTGCCAGCAGTTTATTACAAAACACAGATACGCAGTATTTT.